The clone carrying this T cell receptor (beta chain) was seen once. This sample was included in a study of blood T cell repertoires in COVID-19. As for the study in general: Acute and convalescent COVID-19 samples came from the United States, Italy and Spain.

As processed by the authors: Estimated nucleated cell counts came from reference gene primer amplification. Method: immunoSEQ multiplex PCR; TCRdb's copy keeps in-frame clones and lacks some. The V and J calls and clone size were taken over from that table, and D and trimming were inferred from the DNA. The sample records about 180,000 clones, more than 75% being singletons. Germline lookup yields CDR1 SGHNT and CDR2 YYREEE (reference sequence). Trimming pared 1 base from V and 1 base from J, leaving 11 bases between. There are 16 residues in the CDR3. Sequenced input: peripheral blood. The source is a person between 65 and 80 years old with COVID-19, enrolled during active disease. The chain couples TRBV5-4 to TRBJ1-4, with a weak D call TRBD1 (5 bases). CDR3 nucleotides: TGTGCCAGCAGCTTGTCCGGGGGGGGAACTAATGAAAAACTGTTTTTT. Translating it yields CASSLSGGGTNEKLFF.